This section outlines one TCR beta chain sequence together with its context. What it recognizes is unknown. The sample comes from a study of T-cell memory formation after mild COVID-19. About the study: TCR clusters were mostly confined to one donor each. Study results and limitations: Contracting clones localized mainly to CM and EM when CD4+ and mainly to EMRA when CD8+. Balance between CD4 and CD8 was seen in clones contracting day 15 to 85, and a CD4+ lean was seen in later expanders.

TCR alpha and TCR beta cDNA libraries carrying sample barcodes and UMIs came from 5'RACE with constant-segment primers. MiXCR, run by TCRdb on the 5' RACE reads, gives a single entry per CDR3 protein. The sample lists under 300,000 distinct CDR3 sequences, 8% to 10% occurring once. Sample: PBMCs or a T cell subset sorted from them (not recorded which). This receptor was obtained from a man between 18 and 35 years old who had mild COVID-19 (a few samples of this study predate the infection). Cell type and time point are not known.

Here the CDR3 reads CASSIDLGTFHTEAFF. In DNA form, the CDR3 reads TGTGCCAGTAGTATAGATCTTGGGACATTTCACACTGAAGCTTTCTTT. The V call is TRBV19, the J call TRBJ1-1; possibly TRBD1 for D (6 bases). Trimming shortened V by 0 bases and J by 3 bases, and 14 bases separated the two germline ends. There are 16 residues in the CDR3. The germline V gene encodes CDR1 LNHDA and CDR2 SQIVND (reference sequence).